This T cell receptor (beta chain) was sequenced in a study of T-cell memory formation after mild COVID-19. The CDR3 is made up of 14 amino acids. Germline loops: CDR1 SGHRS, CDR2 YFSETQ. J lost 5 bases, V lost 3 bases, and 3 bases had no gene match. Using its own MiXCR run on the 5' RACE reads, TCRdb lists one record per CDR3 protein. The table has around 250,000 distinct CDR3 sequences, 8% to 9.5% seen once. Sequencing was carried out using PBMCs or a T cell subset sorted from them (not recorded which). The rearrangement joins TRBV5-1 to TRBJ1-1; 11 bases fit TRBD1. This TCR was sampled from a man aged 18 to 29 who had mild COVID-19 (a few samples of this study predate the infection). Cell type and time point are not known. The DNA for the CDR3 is TGCGCCAGCAGCTGGACAGGGGGCGAGACTGAAGCTTTCTTT. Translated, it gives CASSWTGGETEAFF. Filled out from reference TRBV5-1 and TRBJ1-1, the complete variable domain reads KAGVTQTPRYLIKTRGQQVTLSCSPISGHRSVSWYQQTPGQGLQFLFEYFSETQRNKGNFPGRFSGRQFSNSRSEMNVSTLELGDSALYLCASSWTGGETEAFFGQGTRLTVV.